The rows below give T cell receptor beta chains drawn from one sample of a study of blood T cell repertoires in COVID-19. TCRdb keeps only in-frame clones here, not all; method: immunoSEQ multiplex PCR. Of about 170,000 clones detected, roughly 80% appear once; the ten largest clones hold 12% to 15%. Sequencing input: peripheral blood. The source is a man between 18 and 29 years old with active or convalescent COVID-19. The CDR3 runs from the conserved cysteine through the conserved F or W. The order of the fields is J gene, V gene, D gene, CDR3 length, clone size, CDR3 protein, CDR3 DNA. D genes are given only for firm matches. Clone size appears in some rows only: once, few, many, or a class for an expanded clone.

TRBJ2-3 TRBV6-5 - 14 - CASSYRRDSDTQYF TGTGCCAGCAGTTATCGGCGGGACTCAGATACGCAGTATTTT
TRBJ2-7 TRBV27 - 14 - CASSLLADSYEQYF TGTGCCAGCAGTTTATTAGCGGACTCCTACGAGCAGTACTTC
TRBJ2-2 TRBV5-4 TRBD2 15 - CASTSGDWGTGELFF TGTGCCAGCACTAGCGGGGACTGGGGCACCGGGGAGCTGTTTTTT
TRBJ2-7 TRBV20-1 - 11 - CSAQGGYEQYF TGCAGTGCCCAGGGTGGGTACGAGCAGTACTTC
TRBJ2-2 TRBV13 TRBD1 17 - CASSPRQGAVNTGELFF TGTGCCAGCAGCCCTCGACAGGGGGCCGTGAACACCGGGGAGCTGTTTTTT
TRBJ2-7 TRBV6-5 - 15 - CASSSAGGGSYEQYF TGTGCCAGCAGTTCCGCAGGGGGAGGCTCCTACGAGCAGTACTTC
TRBJ2-2 TRBV5-6 TRBD1 16 - CASSPGQTRSTGELFF TGTGCCAGCAGCCCGGGACAGACACGTTCCACCGGGGAGCTGTTTTTT
TRBJ2-5 TRBV27 - 14 - CASSSSGNQETQYF TGTGCCAGCAGCTCCAGCGGTAACCAAGAGACCCAGTACTTC
TRBJ2-2 TRBV19 TRBD2 15 once CASSIRTSGSVELFF TGTGCCAGTAGTATAAGAACTAGCGGGAGTGTGGAGCTGTTTTTT
TRBJ1-2 TRBV6-4 TRBD1 15 - CASRETGGAVYGYTF TGTGCCAGCAGGGAGACAGGGGGTGCGGTATATGGCTACACCTTC
TRBJ2-1 TRBV4-3 TRBD2 15 once CASSSSGSSYNEQFF TGCGCCAGCAGCTCAAGCGGGAGCTCCTACAATGAGCAGTTCTTC
TRBJ1-4 TRBV5-5 TRBD1 16 once CASSTGQGSTNEKLFF TGTGCCAGCAGTACTGGACAGGGGTCAACTAATGAAAAACTGTTTTTT
TRBJ2-2 TRBV7-6 TRBD2 15 - CASSLDWEGHGELFF TGTGCCAGCAGCTTAGATTGGGAGGGCCACGGGGAGCTGTTTTTT
TRBJ1-6 TRBV6-2/TRBV6-3 TRBD1 14 - CASSTGDFSSPLHF TGTGCCAGCAGTACAGGGGACTTCAGTTCACCCCTCCACTTT
TRBJ2-7 TRBV11-2 - 11 - CASSKDREQYF TGTGCCAGCAGCAAAGACAGAGAGCAGTACTTC
TRBJ1-1 TRBV6-5 - 13 - CASLQEGSRSAFF TGTGCCAGCCTCCAGGAGGGCAGCCGGTCGGCTTTCTTT
TRBJ2-1 TRBV29-1 TRBD2 15 - CSVVRREMSYNEQFF TGCAGCGTTGTTCGGCGGGAGATGTCCTACAATGAGCAGTTCTTC
TRBJ1-1 TRBV19 TRBD1 17 - CASSIGRTGLLLSEAFF TGTGCCAGTAGTATAGGGCGGACAGGGCTCTTGTTATCTGAAGCTTTCTTT
TRBJ2-7 TRBV21-1 - 21 - CASSKGREGLLSWYGYYEQYF TGTGCCAGCAGCAAAGGTCGTGAGGGACTCCTATCCTGGTATGGCTACTACGAGCAGTACTTC
TRBJ1-5 TRBV5-1 - 15 few CASSLEGGSNQPQHF TGCGCCAGCAGCTTGGAGGGAGGAAGCAATCAGCCCCAGCATTTT
TRBJ2-2 TRBV5-5 - 15 - CASSLLTGYQGELFF TGTGCCAGCAGCTTACTCACAGGTTATCAAGGGGAGCTGTTTTTT
TRBJ1-2 TRBV3-1/TRBV3-2 - 14 - CASSQEGRTLGYTF TGTGCCAGCAGCCAAGAGGGGAGAACCCTCGGCTACACCTTC
TRBJ1-5 TRBV28 TRBD1 15 - CASSLAGTGNQPQHF TGTGCCAGCAGTTTAGCCGGGACAGGGAATCAGCCCCAGCATTTT
TRBJ1-6 TRBV5-1 TRBD1 17 once CASSARQGLTYNSPLHF TGCGCCAGCAGCGCAAGACAGGGCCTTACCTATAATTCACCCCTCCACTTT
TRBJ2-5 TRBV5-8 TRBD1 16 - CASSVGTGGRQETQYF TGTGCCAGCAGCGTAGGGACAGGGGGTCGTCAAGAGACCCAGTACTTC
TRBJ1-4 TRBV5-1 TRBD1 15 - CASSLEQGAGEKLFF TGCGCCAGCAGCTTGGAACAGGGGGCCGGGGAAAAACTGTTTTTT